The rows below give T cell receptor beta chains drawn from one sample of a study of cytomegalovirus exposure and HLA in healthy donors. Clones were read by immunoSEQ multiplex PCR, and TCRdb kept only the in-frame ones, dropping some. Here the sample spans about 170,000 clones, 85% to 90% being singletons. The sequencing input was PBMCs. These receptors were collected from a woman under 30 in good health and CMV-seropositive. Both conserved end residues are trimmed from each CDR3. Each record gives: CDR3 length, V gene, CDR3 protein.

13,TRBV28,ASSSLAGGAYEQY
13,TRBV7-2,ASSPRGTIPDTQY
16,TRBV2,ASSWDSGRSLPYNEQF
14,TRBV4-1,ASSQWSGGTNEKLF
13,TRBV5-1,ASSLGGQGAGELF
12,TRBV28,ASSQGDTNEKLF
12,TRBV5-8,ASSLEGGRYGYT
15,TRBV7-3,ASSSGTSGASTDTQY
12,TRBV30,AWSVWGGAYEQY
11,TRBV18,ASSPAIGYEQY
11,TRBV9,ASSQTGEETQY
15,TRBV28,ASSFRLAGRRAYEQY
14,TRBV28,ASSFRQGRVGETQY
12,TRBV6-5,ASSLSSSGNTIY
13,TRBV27,ASSSQGIWGNEQF
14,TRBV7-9,ASSPGLAGDHYEQY
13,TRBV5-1,ASSLAGIVSPEQF
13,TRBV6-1,ASSLSWTSGETQY